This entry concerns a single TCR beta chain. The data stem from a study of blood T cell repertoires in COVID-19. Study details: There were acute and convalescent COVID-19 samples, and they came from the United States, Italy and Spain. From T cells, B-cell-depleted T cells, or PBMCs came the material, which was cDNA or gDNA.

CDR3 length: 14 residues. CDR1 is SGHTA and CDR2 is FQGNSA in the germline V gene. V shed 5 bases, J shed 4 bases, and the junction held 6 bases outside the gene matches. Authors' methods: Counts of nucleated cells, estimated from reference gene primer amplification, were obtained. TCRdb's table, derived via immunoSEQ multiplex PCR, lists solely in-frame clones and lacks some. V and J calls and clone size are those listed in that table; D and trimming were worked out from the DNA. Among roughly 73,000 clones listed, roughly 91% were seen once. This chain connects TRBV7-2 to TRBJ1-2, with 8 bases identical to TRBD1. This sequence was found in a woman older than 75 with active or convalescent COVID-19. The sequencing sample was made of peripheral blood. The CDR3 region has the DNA TGTGCCAGCAGCCCAGGACAGGGCGGCTATGGCTACACCTTC. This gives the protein CASSPGQGGYGYTF.